This TCR beta chain was recorded in a study of post-analysis software for immune sequencing data. Included in the TCR beta cDNA libraries were unique molecular identifiers. TCRdb reprocessed the PCR reads with MiXCR, giving one entry per CDR3 protein. The sample has about 760,000 distinct CDR3 sequences; 30% are singletons. Study-level findings and limits: F-measure co-clustering was strong for batch-matched samples. In patients, TRBV5-6, TRBV5-1 and TRBV20-1 belonged to five TRBV segments found more frequently than in controls.

Germline-derived CDR1 and CDR2 are SQVTM and ANQGSEA. V was pared by 4 bases and J by 6 bases, with 10 bases of the junction left unmatched. The CDR3 runs to 14 residues. Points on this clonotype: Its antigen is still unknown.

Source material: blood. The genes are TRBV29-1 and TRBJ1-1; TRBD1 matches 8 bases. This clonotype was sampled from a girl aged 5 to 17 with multiple sclerosis. Here the CDR3 reads CSVGPGQDFAEAFF. The CDR3 region has the DNA TGCAGCGTTGGACCGGGACAGGATTTTGCTGAAGCTTTCTTT.